This is a list of T cell receptor beta chains from one sample in a study of glioma-infiltrating T cells after dendritic cell vaccination. Repertoires were generated with immunoSEQ multiplex PCR, while TCRdb's copy carries only in-frame clones and drops some. The repertoire holds 80,000 to 95,000 clones, with around 85% as singletons. The starting material was blood, obtained before dendritic cell vaccination. Source of these receptors: a human donor with glioblastoma. Each CDR3 is given with its conserved first and last residue. D genes are given only for firm matches. Size is stated for part of the rows, as once, few or many counts, or as a class when the clone is expanded.

v_gene,d_gene,abundance,j_gene,CDR3aa,CDR3nt
TRBV19,TRBD1,NA,TRBJ1-2,CASHDSGGALSGYTF,TGTGCCAGTCACGACTCAGGGGGCGCTTTGTCGGGCTACACCTTC
TRBV19,NA,NA,TRBJ1-2,CASTPQGVENFYGYTF,TGTGCCAGTACCCCACAGGGTGTTGAAAACTTCTATGGCTACACCTTC
TRBV6-5,TRBD1,NA,TRBJ2-3,CASSYSGTGGTDTQYF,TGTGCCAGCAGTTACTCGGGGACAGGGGGCACAGATACGCAGTATTTT
TRBV18,NA,NA,TRBJ2-7,CASSPGPGPYEQYF,TGTGCCAGCTCACCAGGACCAGGGCCCTACGAGCAGTACTTC
TRBV5-1,NA,NA,TRBJ2-3,CASSSAGRSAGWADTQYF,TGCGCCAGCAGCTCGGCCGGAAGGAGTGCGGGATGGGCAGATACGCAGTATTTT
TRBV2,NA,NA,TRBJ1-1,CASSEVRVFNTEAFF,TGTGCCAGCAGTGAAGTGAGGGTATTTAACACTGAAGCTTTCTTT
TRBV12-5,NA,NA,TRBJ2-3,CASGDTPNTQYF,TGTGCTAGTGGGGACACCCCCAATACGCAGTATTTT
TRBV27,TRBD2,NA,TRBJ2-1,CASSLFTTSVSNEQFF,TGTGCCAGCAGTTTATTTACGACTAGCGTGAGTAATGAGCAGTTCTTC
TRBV6-1,NA,NA,TRBJ1-5,CASSEPRDQPQHF,TGTGCCAGCAGTGAACCCAGGGATCAGCCCCAGCATTTT
TRBV14,NA,NA,TRBJ2-5,CASSNRVVVQETQYF,TGTGCCAGCAGCAACAGGGTTGTTGTTCAAGAGACCCAGTACTTC
TRBV10-1,TRBD2,NA,TRBJ2-2,CASSPSSGGNTGELFF,TGCGCCAGCAGCCCTAGTAGCGGGGGGAACACCGGGGAGCTGTTTTTT
TRBV5-1,NA,NA,TRBJ1-5,CASSLDSGVQPQHF,TGCGCCAGCAGCTTGGATTCAGGGGTTCAGCCCCAGCATTTT
TRBV6-6,NA,NA,TRBJ1-6,CASWTTGLNSPLHF,TGTGCCAGCTGGACTACGGGGTTGAATTCACCCCTCCACTTT
TRBV4-1,NA,NA,TRBJ1-1,CASSQDKLARINTEAFF,TGCGCCAGCAGCCAAGATAAGTTGGCCAGGATTAACACTGAAGCTTTCTTT
TRBV11-2,NA,NA,TRBJ1-5,CASSSGAGAFQPQHF,TGTGCCAGCAGCTCAGGGGCAGGGGCGTTTCAGCCCCAGCATTTT
TRBV11-3,NA,once,TRBJ2-7,CASSLEIQGEQYF,TGTGCCAGCAGCCTCGAAATACAGGGAGAGCAGTACTTC
TRBV19,TRBD1,NA,TRBJ1-2,CASTQPGQYYGYTF,TGTGCCAGTACCCAACCGGGACAGTACTATGGCTACACCTTC